This T cell receptor beta chain was captured in a study of cytomegalovirus exposure and HLA in healthy donors. Study-wide results and limits: As confirmed in vitro, a few CMV-associated chains were specific for CMV antigens. Later analysis suggested links between common viral pathogens and several top significant clusters. The classifier, whose performance was assessed in both the original and validation cohorts, reportedly diagnosed cytomegalovirus status with high specificity and sensitivity.

Germline CDR1 reads SGDLS; CDR2 reads YYNGEE. The CDR3 loop spans 14 amino acids. V was shortened by 3 bases and J by 2 bases, with 9 bases between the two germline ends. Primers for the PCR totalled 60 Vbeta and 13 Jbeta. Produced via immunoSEQ multiplex PCR; TCRdb's table is partial and in-frame only. The table includes approximately 190,000 clones, over 70% detected once. Remarks on this clone: Its antigen is not identified.

The specimen was PBMCs. The J gene is TRBJ1-3, the V gene TRBV9, with D tentatively TRBD1 (5 bases). The source of this sequence is a man aged 45-65 years in good health and CMV-seronegative. In nucleotides, the CDR3 is TGTGCCAGCAGCGGGGGGGTAGCTGGAAACACCATATATTTT. It is translated as CASSGGVAGNTIYF.